Listed below are T cell receptor beta chains from one sample, sequenced in a study of tumor and adjacent non-tumor tissue in lung cancer. In TCRdb, the multiplex PCR reads were re-called with MiXCR into one record per CDR3 protein. Of 90,000 to 100,000 distinct CDR3 sequences listed, around three quarters were seen once; the top ten hold about 31%. The sequencing sample was made of distant non-tumor lung tissue. All receptors come from a man in his 60s with small cell lung cancer. Each CDR3 is given with its conserved first and last residue. The D gene is left open where the match is weak. Clone size, where shown, is once, few, many, or a class for clones that have expanded.

abundance: once; j_gene: TRBJ2-5; v_gene: TRBV4-2; d_gene: TRBD2; CDR3aa: CANSQGLAGLETQYF; CDR3nt: TGTGCCAACAGCCAAGGACTAGCGGGCCTAGAGACCCAGTACTTC
abundance: large; j_gene: TRBJ2-6; v_gene: TRBV11-2; d_gene: NA; CDR3aa: CASSKGSGANVLTF; CDR3nt: TGTGCCAGCAGCAAGGGATCCGGGGCCAACGTCCTGACTTTC
abundance: NA; j_gene: TRBJ1-6; v_gene: TRBV10-1; d_gene: NA; CDR3aa: CASSGSSPEYNSPLHF; CDR3nt: TGCGCCAGCAGTGGGTCCAGCCCCGAATATAATTCACCCCTCCACTTT
abundance: many; j_gene: TRBJ2-7; v_gene: TRBV7-9; d_gene: NA; CDR3aa: CASSFRGYELYF; CDR3nt: TGTGCCAGCAGTTTTCGGGGCTACGAGCTGTACTTC
abundance: NA; j_gene: TRBJ2-3; v_gene: TRBV11-2; d_gene: NA; CDR3aa: CASSKAGTRTDTQYF; CDR3nt: TGTGCCAGCAGCAAGGCGGGGACTCGCACAGATACGCAGTACTTT
abundance: NA; j_gene: TRBJ2-1; v_gene: TRBV7-3; d_gene: TRBD2; CDR3aa: CASSLDGSGLSSYNEQFF; CDR3nt: TGTGCCAGCAGCTTAGATGGTAGCGGGTTAAGCTCCTACAATGAGCAGTTCTTC
abundance: NA; j_gene: TRBJ1-1; v_gene: TRBV6-5; d_gene: NA; CDR3aa: CVSTSTRGTEAFF; CDR3nt: TGTGTCAGCACTTCTACGAGAGGGACTGAAGCTTTCTTT
abundance: many; j_gene: TRBJ1-5; v_gene: TRBV12-3/TRBV12-4; d_gene: NA; CDR3aa: CASRQDSNQPQHF; CDR3nt: TGTGCCAGCAGACAGGATAGCAATCAGCCCCAGCATTTT
abundance: NA; j_gene: TRBJ2-2; v_gene: TRBV6-1; d_gene: NA; CDR3aa: CSSSVGVYSTGELFF; CDR3nt: TGCTCCAGCAGCGTGGGGGTTTATAGCACCGGGGAGCTGTTTTTT
abundance: NA; j_gene: TRBJ1-2; v_gene: TRBV14; d_gene: NA; CDR3aa: CANSQDRTRYGYTF; CDR3nt: TGTGCCAACAGCCAAGATCGGACCAGGTATGGCTACACCTTC
abundance: few; j_gene: TRBJ1-2; v_gene: TRBV6-5; d_gene: NA; CDR3aa: CASSYSGGHYGYIF; CDR3nt: TGTGCCAGCAGTTATTCTGGGGGCCACTATGGCTACATCTTC
abundance: few; j_gene: TRBJ2-4; v_gene: TRBV6-2/TRBV6-3; d_gene: NA; CDR3aa: CASGRNIQYF; CDR3nt: TGTGCCAGCGGGAGAAACATTCAGTACTTC
abundance: NA; j_gene: TRBJ2-2; v_gene: TRBV5-4; d_gene: NA; CDR3aa: CAGHMTGRENTGELFF; CDR3nt: TGTGCCGGCCATATGACGGGACGGGAGAACACCGGGGAGCTATTTTTT
abundance: NA; j_gene: TRBJ2-3; v_gene: TRBV20-1; d_gene: TRBD2; CDR3aa: CSATRLARTIRLTNTQYF; CDR3nt: TGCAGTGCCACTCGACTAGCGCGAACGATCCGCCTCACAAATACGCAGTATTTT
abundance: NA; j_gene: TRBJ2-2; v_gene: TRBV29-1; d_gene: NA; CDR3aa: CSGRDAWKLFF; CDR3nt: TGCAGCGGTCGGGACGCCTGGAAGCTGTTTTTT
abundance: NA; j_gene: TRBJ2-7; v_gene: TRBV4-1; d_gene: NA; CDR3aa: CASSQGGASGYEQYF; CDR3nt: TGCGCCAGCAGCCAGGGCGGCGCCTCAGGCTACGAGCAGTACTTC
abundance: NA; j_gene: TRBJ1-4; v_gene: TRBV11-2; d_gene: NA; CDR3aa: CVSSLQTGRNDILFF; CDR3nt: TGTGTCAGCAGCTTACAGACAGGACGTAATGACATACTGTTTTTT
abundance: NA; j_gene: TRBJ2-1; v_gene: TRBV29-1; d_gene: TRBD1; CDR3aa: CSMGRDRYNGQFF; CDR3nt: TGCAGCATGGGCCGGGACAGATACAATGGGCAGTTCTTC
abundance: once; j_gene: TRBJ2-5; v_gene: TRBV20-1; d_gene: TRBD2; CDR3aa: CSARTLPLAGVGETQYF; CDR3nt: TGCAGTGCTAGAACCTTACCTCTAGCGGGAGTGGGAGAGACCCAGTATTTC
abundance: once; j_gene: TRBJ2-7; v_gene: TRBV11-2; d_gene: NA; CDR3aa: CASSLEAVASPRQQYF; CDR3nt: TGTGCCAGCAGCTTAGAGGCGGTGGCGTCCCCGAGGCAGCAGTACTTC
abundance: few; j_gene: TRBJ2-1; v_gene: TRBV20-1; d_gene: NA; CDR3aa: CSARDPGPSGYEQFF; CDR3nt: TGCAGTGCTAGAGATCCGGGACCCTCGGGTTATGAGCAGTTCTTC
abundance: NA; j_gene: TRBJ2-1; v_gene: TRBV12-3/TRBV12-4; d_gene: NA; CDR3aa: CASSRSIGSPYNEQFF; CDR3nt: TGTGCCAGCAGTAGGTCTATTGGGAGTCCCTACAATGAGCAGTTCTTC
abundance: NA; j_gene: TRBJ2-3; v_gene: TRBV11-3; d_gene: NA; CDR3aa: CASSSRGADTQYF; CDR3nt: TGTGCTAGCAGCTCCCGGGGAGCGGATACGCAGTATTTT
abundance: once; j_gene: TRBJ2-1; v_gene: TRBV5-1; d_gene: NA; CDR3aa: CTSSVGPTNEQFF; CDR3nt: TGCACCAGCAGCGTGGGACCCACCAATGAGCAGTTCTTC
abundance: few; j_gene: TRBJ2-7; v_gene: TRBV20-1; d_gene: NA; CDR3aa: CSARAGDGAYEQYF; CDR3nt: TGCAGTGCTAGAGCTGGAGACGGCGCCTACGAGCAGTACTTC
abundance: NA; j_gene: TRBJ1-1; v_gene: TRBV4-1; d_gene: NA; CDR3aa: CASSLVPGRGTEAFF; CDR3nt: TGTGCCAGCAGCCTAGTTCCAGGGCGCGGCACTGAAGCTTTCTTT
abundance: NA; j_gene: TRBJ1-5; v_gene: TRBV6-2/TRBV6-3; d_gene: TRBD1; CDR3aa: CTTAVGQGNPPQHF; CDR3nt: TGTACCACTGCTGTGGGACAGGGTAATCCGCCCCAGCATTTT